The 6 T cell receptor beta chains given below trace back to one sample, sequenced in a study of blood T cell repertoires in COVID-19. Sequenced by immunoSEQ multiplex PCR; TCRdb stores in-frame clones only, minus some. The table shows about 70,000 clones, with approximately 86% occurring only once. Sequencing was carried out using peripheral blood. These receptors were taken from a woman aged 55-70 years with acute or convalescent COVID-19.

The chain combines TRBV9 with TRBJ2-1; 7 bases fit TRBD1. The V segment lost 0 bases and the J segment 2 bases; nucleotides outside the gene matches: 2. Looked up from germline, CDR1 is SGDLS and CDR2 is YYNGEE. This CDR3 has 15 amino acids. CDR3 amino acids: CASSVDRGPYNEQFF. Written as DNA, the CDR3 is TGTGCCAGCAGCGTAGACAGGGGCCCCTACAATGAGCAGTTCTTC.

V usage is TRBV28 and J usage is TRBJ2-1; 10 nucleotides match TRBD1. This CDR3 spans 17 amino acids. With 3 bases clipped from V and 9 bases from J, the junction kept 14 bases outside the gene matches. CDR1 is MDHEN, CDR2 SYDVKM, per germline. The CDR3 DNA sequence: TGTGCCAGCAGTTTTACTCCGGGACAGGGGAATCTTGGTGAGCAGTTCTTC. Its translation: CASSFTPGQGNLGEQFF.

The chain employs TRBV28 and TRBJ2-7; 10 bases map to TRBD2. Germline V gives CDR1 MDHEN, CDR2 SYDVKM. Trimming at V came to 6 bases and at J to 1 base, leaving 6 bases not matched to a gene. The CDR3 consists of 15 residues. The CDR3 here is CASSQASGGSYEQYF. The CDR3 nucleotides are TGTGCCAGCAGCCAAGCTAGCGGGGGATCCTACGAGCAGTACTTC.

This CDR3 is CASSSGGVRTDTQYF. CDR3 coding DNA: TGTGCCAGCAGCTCCGGGGGTGTTCGCACAGATACGCAGTATTTT. The chain couples TRBV5-4 to TRBJ2-3; possible D gene TRBD2, 6 bases. The CDR3 covers 15 residues. Germline V gives CDR1 SGHNT, CDR2 YYREEE (reference sequence). V dropped 3 bases and J dropped 1 base, with 12 bases sitting between them.

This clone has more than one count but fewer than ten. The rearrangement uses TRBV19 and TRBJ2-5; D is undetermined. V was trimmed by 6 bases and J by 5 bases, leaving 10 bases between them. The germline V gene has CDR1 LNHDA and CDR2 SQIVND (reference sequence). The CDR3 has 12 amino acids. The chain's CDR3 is CASRTTGETQYF. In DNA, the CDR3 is TGTGCCAGTAGGACGACTGGGGAGACCCAGTACTTC.

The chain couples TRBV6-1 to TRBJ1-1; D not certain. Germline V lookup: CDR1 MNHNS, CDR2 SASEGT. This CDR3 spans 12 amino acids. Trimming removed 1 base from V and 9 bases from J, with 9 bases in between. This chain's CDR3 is CASSEGALKAFF. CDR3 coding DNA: TGTGCCAGCAGTGAAGGGGCCCTAAAAGCTTTCTTT.